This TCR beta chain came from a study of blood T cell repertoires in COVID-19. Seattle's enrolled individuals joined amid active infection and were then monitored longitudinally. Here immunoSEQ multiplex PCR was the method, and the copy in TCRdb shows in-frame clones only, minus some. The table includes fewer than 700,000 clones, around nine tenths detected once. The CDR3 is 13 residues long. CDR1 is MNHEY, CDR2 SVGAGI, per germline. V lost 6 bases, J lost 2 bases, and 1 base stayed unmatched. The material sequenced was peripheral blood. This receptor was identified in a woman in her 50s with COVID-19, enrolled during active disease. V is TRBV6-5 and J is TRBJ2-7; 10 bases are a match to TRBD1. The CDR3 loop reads CASRGTGAYEQYF. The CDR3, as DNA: TGTGCCAGCAGAGGGACAGGGGCCTACGAGCAGTACTTC.